Given below is one T cell receptor beta chain in context. This sample is part of a study of shared clonotypes between healthy human individuals. The authors ran the assay at deep level. Only in-frame clones appear in the TCRdb table, and some are missing; sequencing was by immunoSEQ multiplex PCR. The data hold hundreds of thousands of clones, with 95% to 96% observed a single time. CD45RO negativity and positive selection for CCR7 defined naive CD8 cells, a population that excluded terminally differentiated effector memory CD45RA+ cells. V shed 6 bases, J shed 0 bases, and the junction held 9 bases outside the gene matches. CDR1 is SQVTM and CDR2 is ANQGSEA in the germline V gene. The CDR3 length is 18 residues.

The chain is built from TRBV29-1 and TRBJ2-6; 12 positions agree with TRBD2. The sequenced sample consisted of naive CD8+ T cells sorted from blood. The receptor comes from a woman in her thirties in good health. CDR3 bases: TGCAGCGTAACCCTAGCGGGAGGGCCTAACTCTGGGGCCAACGTCCTGACTTTC. Translating it yields CSVTLAGGPNSGANVLTF.